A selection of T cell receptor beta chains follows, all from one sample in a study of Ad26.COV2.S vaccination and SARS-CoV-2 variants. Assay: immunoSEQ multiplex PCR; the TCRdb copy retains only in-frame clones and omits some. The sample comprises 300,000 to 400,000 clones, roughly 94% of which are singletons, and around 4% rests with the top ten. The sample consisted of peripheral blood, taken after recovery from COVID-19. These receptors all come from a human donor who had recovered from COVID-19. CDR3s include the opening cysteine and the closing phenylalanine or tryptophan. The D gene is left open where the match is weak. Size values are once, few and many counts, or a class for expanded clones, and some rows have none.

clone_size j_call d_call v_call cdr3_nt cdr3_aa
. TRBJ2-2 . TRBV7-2 TGTGCCAGCAGCTTGCCCACGTCCACCGGGGAGCTGTTTTTT CASSLPTSTGELFF
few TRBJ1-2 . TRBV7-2 TGTGCCAGCAGTTTTAAGGGGGGTCATAACTATGGCTACACCTTC CASSFKGGHNYGYTF
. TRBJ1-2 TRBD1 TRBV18 TGTGCCAGCTCACCACCGGGACAGCCCCGTGGCTACACCTTC CASSPPGQPRGYTF
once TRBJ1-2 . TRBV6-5 TGTGCCAGCAGGCAACTTAACTATGGCTACACCTTC CASRQLNYGYTF
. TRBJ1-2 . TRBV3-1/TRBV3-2 TGTGCCAGCAGCCAAGGAAGTTGGGGCAGCTTCTATGGCTACACCTTC CASSQGSWGSFYGYTF
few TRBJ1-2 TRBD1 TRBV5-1 TGCGCCAGCAGCCTATGGACAGGGGAAGGCGGCTACACCTTC CASSLWTGEGGYTF
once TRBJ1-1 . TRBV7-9 TGTGCCAGCAGCTTAGTCAGGAGTAACACTGAAGCTTTCTTT CASSLVRSNTEAFF
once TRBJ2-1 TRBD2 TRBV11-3 TGTGCCAGCAGCGAACGGACTAGCGGGGCCGATGAGCAGTTCTTC CASSERTSGADEQFF
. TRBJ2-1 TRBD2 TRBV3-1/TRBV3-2 TGTGCCAGCAGCCGGACTAGCGGGGGGGCTAACAATGAGCAGTTCTTC CASSRTSGGANNEQFF
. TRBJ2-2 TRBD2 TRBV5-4 TGTGCCAGCAGCTTGCAATCGCGGGGGGGCACCGGGGAGCTGTTTTTT CASSLQSRGGTGELFF
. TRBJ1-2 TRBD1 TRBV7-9 TGTGCCAGCAGCTCCTCGACAGGGGGCGACTATGGCTACACCTTC CASSSSTGGDYGYTF
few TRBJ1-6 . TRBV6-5 TGTGCCAGCAGTTTGGGGGAAGGGGTAGGAGCCCTCCACTTT CASSLGEGVGALHF
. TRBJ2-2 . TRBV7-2 TGTGCCAGCAGCTTCCACGGAGGGTCCGGGGAGCTGTTTTTT CASSFHGGSGELFF
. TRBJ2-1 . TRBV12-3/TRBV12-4 TGTGCCAGCAGTTTAGGAGGGGGCAATGAGCAGTTCTTC CASSLGGGNEQFF
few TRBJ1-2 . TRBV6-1 TGTGCCAGCAGTGAAAATAGCGTTTACTATGGCTACACCTTC CASSENSVYYGYTF
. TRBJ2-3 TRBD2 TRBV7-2 TGTGCCAGCAGCCCCACGGGACTAGCTCTCGTCACAGATACGCAGTATTTT CASSPTGLALVTDTQYF
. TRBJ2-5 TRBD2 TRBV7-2 TGTGCCAGCAGCACAGGACTAGCGGGGCGGACCCAGTACTTC CASSTGLAGRTQYF
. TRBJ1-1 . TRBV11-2 TGTGCCAGCAGCTTACAAGAGAACACTGAAGCTTTCTTT CASSLQENTEAFF
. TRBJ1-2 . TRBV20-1 TGCAGTGCTAGTAAATGGGCATCCTGGGGTAACTATGGCTACACCTTC CSASKWASWGNYGYTF
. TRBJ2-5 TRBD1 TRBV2 TGTGCCAGCAGTGTCGATAGGGGCGAAACCGGGACAGGGAGTCAAGAGACCCAGTACTTC CASSVDRGETGTGSQETQYF
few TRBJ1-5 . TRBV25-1 TGTGCCAGCAGTGAACTAGGGGGTAGCAATCAGCCCCAGCATTTT CASSELGGSNQPQHF
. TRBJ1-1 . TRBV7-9 TGTGCCAGCAGCCCGAGGTTCCTTGGCGGGACCGAATACACTGAAGCTTTCTTT CASSPRFLGGTEYTEAFF
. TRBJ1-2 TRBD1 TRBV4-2 TGTGCCAGCAGCCAAGAGGGACAGGGTTTAGGCTACACCTTC CASSQEGQGLGYTF
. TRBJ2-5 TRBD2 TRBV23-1 TGCGCCAGCAGTCAACGCCGGGACTATTTATTTCAAGAGACCCAGTACTTC CASSQRRDYLFQETQYF
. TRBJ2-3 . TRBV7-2 TGTGCCAGCAGCTTGGCGTTTCGGACAGATACGCAGTATTTT CASSLAFRTDTQYF
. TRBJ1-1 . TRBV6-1 TGTGCCAGCAGTGAAGCGGATGGGGGAACTGAAGCTTTCTTT CASSEADGGTEAFF
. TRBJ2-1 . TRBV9 TGTGCCAGCAGCACCACAGGCTTATCCTACAATGAGCAGTTCTTC CASSTTGLSYNEQFF
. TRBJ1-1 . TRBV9 TGTGCCAGCAGCGTACAGGGAACGGGGAACACTGAAGCTTTCTTT CASSVQGTGNTEAFF
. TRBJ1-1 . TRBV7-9 TGTGCCAGCAGCTTAGCGCATGGGGTATTGAAATCCACTGAAGCTTTCTTT CASSLAHGVLKSTEAFF
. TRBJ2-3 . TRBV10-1 TGCGCCAGCAGTATACTCACTGGGGAAAGCAACGATACGCAGTATTTT CASSILTGESNDTQYF
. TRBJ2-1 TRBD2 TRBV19 TGTGCCAGCTATGGCGGGGGTGGGAATGGGCAGTTCTTC CASYGGGGNGQFF
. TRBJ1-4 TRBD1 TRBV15 TGTGCCACCAGCAGAGACCGGGACAGTAATGAAAAACTGTTTTTT CATSRDRDSNEKLFF
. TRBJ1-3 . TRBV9 TGTGCCAGCAGCGTAGTGGGCAGTCCTATCGGAAACACCATATATTTT CASSVVGSPIGNTIYF
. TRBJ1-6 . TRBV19 TGTGCCAGTAGTATCGGCGGTGATTCACCCCTCCACTTT CASSIGGDSPLHF
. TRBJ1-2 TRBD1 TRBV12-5 TGTGCTAGTGGTTTGGTACAGGGGGCAGGGGGCATATTAGGTGGCTACACCTTC CASGLVQGAGGILGGYTF
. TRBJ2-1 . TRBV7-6 TGTGCCAGCAGCTTAGCCGCGGGAAATGAGCAGTTCTTC CASSLAAGNEQFF
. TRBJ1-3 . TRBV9 TGTGCCAGCAGTCAGGGCAACTCTGGAAACACCATATATTTT CASSQGNSGNTIYF
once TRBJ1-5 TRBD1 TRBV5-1 TGCGCCAGCAGCTTGGGGGACAGTTCGGTTCAGCCCCAGCATTTT CASSLGDSSVQPQHF
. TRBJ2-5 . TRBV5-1 TGCGCCAGCAGCTTGGGCCAGTTACGGGAGACCCAGTACTTC CASSLGQLRETQYF
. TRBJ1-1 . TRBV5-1 TGCGCCAGCAGCTTGTTGGGGCATCTGAACACTGAAGCTTTCTTT CASSLLGHLNTEAFF
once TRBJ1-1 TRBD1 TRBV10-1 TGCGCCAGCAAGGACAGGATGAACACTGAAGCTTTCTTT CASKDRMNTEAFF
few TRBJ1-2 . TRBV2 TGTGCCAGCAGGAGGCAAACCGACTATGGCTACACCTTC CASRRQTDYGYTF
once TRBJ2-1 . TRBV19 TGTGCCAGTAGTATCCAGGAGGGTATCAATGAGCAGTTCTTC CASSIQEGINEQFF
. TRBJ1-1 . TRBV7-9 TGTGCCAGCATCTCTAGAACCCTCGCAGCTTTCTTT CASISRTLAAFF
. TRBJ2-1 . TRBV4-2 TGTGCCAGCAGCCAAGAGTCCCGGTATGAGCAGTTCTTC CASSQESRYEQFF
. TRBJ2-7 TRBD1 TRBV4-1 TGCGCCAGCAGCCAAGATTACCGGACAGGGGGCTACGAGCAGTACTTC CASSQDYRTGGYEQYF
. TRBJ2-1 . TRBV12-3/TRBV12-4 TGTGCCAGTAGTTTGGGGCCTTACAATGAGCAGTTCTTC CASSLGPYNEQFF
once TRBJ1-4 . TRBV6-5 TGTGCCAGCAGTCTGCCTGAAAAACTGTTTTTT CASSLPEKLFF
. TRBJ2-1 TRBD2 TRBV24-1 TGTGCCACCAGTGACTCGGCCGGGGGGATCAATGAGCAGTTCTTC CATSDSAGGINEQFF
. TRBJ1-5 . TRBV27 TGTGCCAGCAGCCGTTTGAGATCTGATCAGCCCCAGCATTTT CASSRLRSDQPQHF
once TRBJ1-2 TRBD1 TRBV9 TGTGCCAGCAGCGTAGCTTCGGACAGGACCTTCAAGAGCACCTATGGCTACACCTTC CASSVASDRTFKSTYGYTF
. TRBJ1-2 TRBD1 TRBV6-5 TGTGCCAGCAGTTTCACGGACAGGGCGGATGGCTACACCTTC CASSFTDRADGYTF
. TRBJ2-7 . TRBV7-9 TGTGCCAGCAGCGATCGGACGGCCTACGAGCAGTACTTC CASSDRTAYEQYF
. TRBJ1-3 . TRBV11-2 TGTGCCAGCTACGGTTCTCCTGGAAACACCATATATTTT CASYGSPGNTIYF
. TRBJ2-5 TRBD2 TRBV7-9 TGTGCCAGCAGCCCGAGACTAGCGGGGGTGACCCAGTACTTC CASSPRLAGVTQYF
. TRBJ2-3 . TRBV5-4 TGTGCCAGCAGCTTTGACAGCAGCACAGATACGCAGTATTTT CASSFDSSTDTQYF
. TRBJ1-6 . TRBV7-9 TGTGCCAGCAGCTTCCACAGGGCGGACAATTCACCCCTCCACTTT CASSFHRADNSPLHF
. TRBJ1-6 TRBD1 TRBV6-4 TGTGCCAGCAGAGAGGGGGCGGTAGGTTCACCCCTCCACTTT CASREGAVGSPLHF